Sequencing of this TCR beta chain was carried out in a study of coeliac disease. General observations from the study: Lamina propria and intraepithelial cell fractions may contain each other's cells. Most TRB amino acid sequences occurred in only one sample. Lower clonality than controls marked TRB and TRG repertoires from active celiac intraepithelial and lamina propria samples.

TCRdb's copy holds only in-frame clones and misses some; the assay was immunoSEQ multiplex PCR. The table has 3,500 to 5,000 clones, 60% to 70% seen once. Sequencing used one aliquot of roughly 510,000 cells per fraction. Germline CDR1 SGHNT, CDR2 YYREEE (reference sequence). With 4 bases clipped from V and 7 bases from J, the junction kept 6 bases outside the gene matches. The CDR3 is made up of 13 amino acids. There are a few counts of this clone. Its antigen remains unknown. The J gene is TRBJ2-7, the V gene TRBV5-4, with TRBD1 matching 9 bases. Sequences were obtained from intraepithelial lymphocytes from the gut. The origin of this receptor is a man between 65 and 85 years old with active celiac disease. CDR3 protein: CASSERTGVEQYF. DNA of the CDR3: TGTGCCAGCAGCGAGAGGACAGGGGTTGAGCAGTACTTC.